This T cell receptor beta chain emerged from a study of T-cell reconstitution after alpha-beta-depleted transplantation in children. Findings and limits, study-wide: At around two months after transplant, the alpha-beta T cells were reportedly derived from several hundred expanded clones that came from non-depleted graft cells.

TCRbeta library preparation incorporated unique molecular identifiers. Each CDR3 protein gets one entry after TCRdb re-called the PCR reads with MiXCR. The table has about 440,000 distinct CDR3 sequences, about 40% seen once. This clonotype was counted ten times or more. Its antigen remains unknown. The source of this sequence is a girl aged 2 to 10 with aplastic anemia, due to receive a stem cell transplant. The starting material was PBMCs, obtained before TCRalphabeta/CD19-depleted stem cell transplant.

The CDR3 DNA reads as TGTGCCAGCAGTGACTCCCGACAGGTGGCAGATACGCAGTATTTT. It is translated as CASSDSRQVADTQYF. V usage is TRBV28 and J usage is TRBJ2-3; possible D gene TRBD1, 6 bases. Trimming pared 5 bases from V and 4 bases from J, leaving 16 bases between. Germline-derived CDR1 and CDR2 are MDHEN and SYDVKM. This CDR3 contains 15 residues.